This note documents a single T cell receptor (beta chain) sequence. Its antigen is currently not known. Within one base of it there is no much larger clone, and no base qualities were kept. A patient counted as having stable Graves' hyperthyroidism if no progression to ophthalmopathy occurred over 18 months of follow-up. Hyperthyroidism patients were newly diagnosed, with disease duration under 2 months, and aged 18 to 65 years. Patients with uncontrolled infections, other autoimmune diseases, pregnancy or lactation were excluded. Diagnoses were established on the basis of clinical symptoms, serum thyroxine and TRAb, thyroid ultrasound, and orbital computed tomography. PBMCs were isolated from approximately 10 ml of fresh peripheral blood by Ficoll-Paque density gradient centrifugation. Trizol reagent was used to extract total RNA, and RNA quality was then checked on an Agilent 2100 Bioanalyzer. TCR beta CDR3 regions were amplified from RNA transcripts. The first round of RT-PCR for the TCR CDR3 was performed with the HTBI primer set and the Qiagen OneStep RT-PCR kit. The libraries were constructed in a second round of multiplex PCR and then size-selected and purified. Libraries were sequenced paired-end with 100 bp reads on an Illumina HiSeq2000. The study's own analysis went as follows. SOAPnuke was used to process the raw data, with reads discarded if the reads contained adapters or uncalled bases, had a mean Phred below 15, or lacked an exact constant-primer or identifier match. High-quality paired reads were merged using COPE v1.2.5, and each unique nucleotide sequence was defined as a clonotype. Clonotypes were aligned to IMGT TRBV, TRBD and TRBJ reference segments using MiTCR v1.1. The analysis was restricted to V-J combinations with a frequency above 0.0001, which together covered over 99% of the repertoires. A TCS score was defined as the ratio between F50 (clonal expansion) and ExV (chaos), using BLOSUM62-based TCRdist between CDR3 peptides within each V-J. Welch's t-statistics and random forest reduced 500 to 650 V-J features to some 14, which were used in a naive Bayes classifier (R e1071). Thyroid-blood repertoire similarity was quantified with the Morisita-Horn index. TCRdb passed the public sequencing reads through fastp at Q25 and MiXCR, retaining productive beta sequences. Rows with one shared CDR3 protein collapse into an entry with the most common genes and DNA. The V and J calls here are based on TCRdb, not the publication. The sample table contains hundreds of thousands of distinct CDR3 sequences; only one count was recorded for 35% to 40% of them. The ten most abundant clones make up around 9.3% of the sample.

This entry is derived from a study of T cells in Graves' hyperthyroidism and ophthalmopathy (dated by TCRdb to the late 2010s). As for the study more broadly: Peripheral blood samples were taken at initial diagnosis, before any treatment was given. To identify distinguishing TCR V-J signatures, a discovery cohort of about 95 patients was used, comprising some 45 with Graves' ophthalmopathy and approximately 57 with stable Graves' hyperthyroidism. Prospective prediction of ophthalmopathy was tested in an independent validation cohort of under 20 hyperthyroidism patients and 15 to 17 patients who later progressed to ophthalmopathy. The 100 discovery patients were randomly divided into training and test sets at a 7:3 ratio. In addition, the study compared T-cell repertoires in thyroid tissue and in blood from over 5 Graves' hyperthyroidism patients. Following sampling, methimazole starting at 30 mg daily was given to hyperthyroidism patients, and high-dose intravenous methylprednisolone was given to ophthalmopathy patients. According to the paper, TCR Vbeta CDR3 sequencing was carried out on about 140 peripheral blood samples, which came from some 41 ophthalmopathy, 75 to 80 hyperthyroidism and roughly 17 progressor patients. Summary of the overall study and its limitations: A model built on a 13 V-J signature distinguished ophthalmopathy from stable hyperthyroidism, reaching 85% to 90% sensitivity and 81.08% specificity in cross-validation and 80%/75% in testing. No statistical method was used to fix the sample size in advance, and group allocation was not hidden from the investigators. Most expanded thyroid clonotypes (frequency above 0.001) were also detected in blood, suggesting blood repertoires may reflect thyroid immune responses. In validation, the model predicted progression to ophthalmopathy a median of about 6 months before onset, with 65% to 71% sensitivity and just under 75% specificity.

There are 15 amino acids in the CDR3, from cysteine to phenylalanine inclusive. CDR3 DNA only is kept here, 45 bases in frame from base 1. The germline V gene (reference sequence) supplies CDR1 DFQATT and CDR2 SNEGSKA. V is cut by 0 bases and J by 4 bases, and the space between the germline ends is 13 bases. The rearranged segments are TRBV20-1 and TRBJ1-3; the D gene is unclear. The origin of this receptor is a young man with Graves' hyperthyroidism. Sequenced sample: blood. The DNA reads TGCAGTGCTAGAGAAGGTACAACGGAGGGAAACACCATATATTTT. This encodes CSAREGTTEGNTIYF.